The clone carrying this TCR beta chain was found a few times. In the same sample, other DNA sequences code for this CDR3. Data came from immunoSEQ multiplex PCR; TCRdb stores just in-frame clones and leaves some out. The sample contains about 68,000 clones, more than 65% of which appear only once. This sample is part of a study of OX40 agonist ivuxolimab in advanced cancers. The ends were cut back, 5 bases at V and 3 bases at J, with 5 bases in the middle. Per the germline V gene, CDR1 is SGHAT and CDR2 is FQNNGV. The length of the CDR3 is 11 residues. The chain combines TRBV11-2 with TRBJ2-7; no firm D call. This clonotype originated in an adult with an advanced solid tumor such as melanoma, head and neck, liver or kidney cancer. The source material was CD4+ or CD8+ T cells sorted from blood, sampled in a trial of the OX40 agonist ivuxolimab. The CDR3 protein is CASSLYYEQYF. DNA for the CDR3: TGTGCCAGCAGCCTCTACTACGAGCAGTACTTC.